This record concerns one T cell receptor (beta chain) sequence. Sequenced by immunoSEQ multiplex PCR; TCRdb stores in-frame clones only, minus some. The table records roughly 62,000 clones, 82% of them present only once. These data originate in a study of PD-L1 blockade in urothelial cancer. V shed 0 bases and J shed 10 bases, with 16 bases lying between them. CDR3 length: 14 residues. The germline gives CDR1 SGHRS, CDR2 YFSETQ. Each patient contributed between 1 and 8 total time points of blood mononuclear cells, pretreatment and during treatment. This chain joins TRBV5-1 and TRBJ1-1; D possibly corresponds to TRBD1 (6 bases). This clonotype was sampled from a man between 65 and 85 years old with urothelial cancer. The material was PBMCs, obtained around atezolizumab (anti-PD-L1) treatment. The CDR3 nucleotides read TGCGCCAGCAGCTTGGATGTAGGACAGCGAGGAGCTTTCTTT. Its protein product is CASSLDVGQRGAFF.